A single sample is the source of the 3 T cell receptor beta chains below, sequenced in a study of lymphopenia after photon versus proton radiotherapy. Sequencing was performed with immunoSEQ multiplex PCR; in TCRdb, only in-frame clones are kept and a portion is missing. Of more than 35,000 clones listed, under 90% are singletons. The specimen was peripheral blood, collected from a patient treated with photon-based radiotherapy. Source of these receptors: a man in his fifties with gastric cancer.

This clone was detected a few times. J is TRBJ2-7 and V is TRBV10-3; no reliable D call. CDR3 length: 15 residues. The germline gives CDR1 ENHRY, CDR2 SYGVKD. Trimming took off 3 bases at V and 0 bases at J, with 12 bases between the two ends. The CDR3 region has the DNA TGTGCCATCAGTGACCCGGGCCTGAGCTCCTACGAGCAGTACTTC. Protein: CAISDPGLSSYEQYF.

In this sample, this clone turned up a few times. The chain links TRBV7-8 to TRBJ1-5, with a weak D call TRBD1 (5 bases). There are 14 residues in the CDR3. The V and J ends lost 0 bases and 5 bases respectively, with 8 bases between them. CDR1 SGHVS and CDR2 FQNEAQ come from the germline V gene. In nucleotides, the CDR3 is TGTGCCAGCAGCTTAGCCAGGGACGATCAGCCCCAGCATTTT. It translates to CASSLARDDQPQHF.

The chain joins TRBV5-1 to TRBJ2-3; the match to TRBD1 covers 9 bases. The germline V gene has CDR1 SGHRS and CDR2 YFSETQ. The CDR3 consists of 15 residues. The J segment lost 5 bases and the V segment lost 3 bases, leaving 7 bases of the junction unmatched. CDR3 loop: CASSSNTGGGDTQYF. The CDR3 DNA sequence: TGCGCCAGCAGCTCCAATACAGGGGGCGGAGATACGCAGTATTTT.